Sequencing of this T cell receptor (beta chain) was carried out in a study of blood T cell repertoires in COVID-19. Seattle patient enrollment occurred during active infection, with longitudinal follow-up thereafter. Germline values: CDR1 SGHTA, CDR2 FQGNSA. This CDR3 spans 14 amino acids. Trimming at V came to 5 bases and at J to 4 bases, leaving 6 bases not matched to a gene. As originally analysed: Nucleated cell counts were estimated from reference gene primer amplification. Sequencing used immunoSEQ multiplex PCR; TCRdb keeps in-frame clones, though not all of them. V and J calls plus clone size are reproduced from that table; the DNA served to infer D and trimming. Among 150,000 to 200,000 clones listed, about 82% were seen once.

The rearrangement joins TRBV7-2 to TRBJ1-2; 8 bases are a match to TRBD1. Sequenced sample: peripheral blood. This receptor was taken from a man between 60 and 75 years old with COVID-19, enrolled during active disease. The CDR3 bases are TGTGCCAGCAGCCACCCTGGGACAGGCTATGGCTACACCTTC. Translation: CASSHPGTGYGYTF.